Following are 13 T cell receptor beta chains from one sample sequenced in a study of blood T cell repertoires in COVID-19. Produced via immunoSEQ multiplex PCR; TCRdb's table is partial and in-frame only. Of roughly 170,000 clones in the sample, less than 85% were seen once. The sequenced sample was peripheral blood. All receptors derive from a human donor in a cohort sampled during active COVID-19.

The chain uses TRBV3-1 (or the pseudogene TRBV3-2) and TRBJ1-1; a possible D gene is TRBD1 (5 bases). CDR1 is LGHDT, CDR2 YNNKEL, per germline (reference sequence). The CDR3 loop spans 13 amino acids. V was shortened by 7 bases and J by 1 base, with 10 bases between the two germline ends. This CDR3 is CASTRQGNTEAFF. Written as DNA, the CDR3 is TGTGCCAGCACAAGGCAGGGGAACACTGAAGCTTTCTTT.

The V gene is TRBV4-1, the J gene TRBJ2-3; a weak D match, TRBD2 (6 bases). Trimming shortened V by 1 base and J by 4 bases, and 12 bases separated the two germline ends. The CDR3 has 15 residues. Looked up from germline, CDR1 is MGHRA and CDR2 is YSYEKL. The CDR3 DNA is TGCGCCAGCAGCCAAGCGGAGGGGTCGGCAGATACGCAGTATTTT. Residues: CASSQAEGSADTQYF.

The chain is built from TRBV5-1 and TRBJ2-5, with 7 bases that match TRBD1. Germline values: CDR1 SGHRS, CDR2 YFSETQ. The CDR3 totals 14 residues. Trimming at V came to 4 bases and at J to 3 bases, leaving 6 bases not matched to a gene. The CDR3 reads CASSQGTEKETQYF. The CDR3 region has the DNA TGCGCCAGCAGCCAGGGGACAGAGAAAGAGACCCAGTACTTC.

The genes are TRBV9 and TRBJ1-2; TRBD1 matches at 7 bases. The CDR3 sequence is 14 residues long. Trimming cost V 4 bases and J 7 bases; bases outside gene matches: 10. Germline V gene data show CDR1 as SGDLS and CDR2 as YYNGEE. The CDR3 bases are TGTGCCAGCAGCCCGGAACAGGGGCGACGTGGCTACACCTTC. This translates into CASSPEQGRRGYTF. Based on the CDR3 plus reference TRBV9 and TRBJ1-2, the full variable domain is DSGVTQTPKHLITATGQRVTLRCSPRSGDLSVYWYQQSLDQGLQFLIQYYNGEERAKGNILERFSAQQFPDLHSELNLSSLELGDSALYFCASSPEQGRRGYTFGSGTRLTVV.

The J gene is TRBJ2-7, the V gene TRBV12-3 or TRBV12-4; no clear D gene. The CDR3 is 12 amino acids. V lost 6 bases, J lost 3 bases, and 9 bases lay in between. The CDR3: CASSRQVYEQYF. In DNA, the CDR3 is TGTGCCAGCAGCAGGCAGGTCTACGAGCAGTACTTC.

The V and J genes are TRBV7-2 and TRBJ2-7; 11 nucleotides line up with TRBD2. J gave up 5 bases and V 3 bases, and 9 bases lay outside the gene matches. CDR1 is SGHTA, CDR2 FQGNSA, per germline. The CDR3 extends over 16 amino acids. In DNA form, the CDR3 reads TGTGCCAGCAGCTTTTTTATAGCGGGGGGGTTACACGAGCAGTACTTC. Protein sequence: CASSFFIAGGLHEQYF.

The chain couples TRBV13 to TRBJ2-1; D might be TRBD2 (6 bases). Per the germline V gene, CDR1 is PRHDT and CDR2 is FYEKMQ (reference sequence). V was trimmed by 1 base and J by 8 bases, leaving 12 bases between them. The CDR3 extends over 14 amino acids. The CDR3 sequence is CASSLVGGRDEQFF. CDR3 bases: TGTGCCAGCAGCTTAGTGGGGGGAAGGGATGAGCAGTTCTTC.

The gene calls are TRBV5-1 and TRBJ2-5, with TRBD1 identical over 8 bases. This CDR3 is 15 amino acids long. The V gene end was trimmed by 5 bases and the J gene end by 4 bases; junction bases not matched to a gene: 10. The germline CDR1 and CDR2 sequences are SGHRS and YFSETQ. The CDR3 region is CASSRQGTVRETQYF. CDR3 coding DNA: TGCGCCAGCAGTAGACAGGGGACGGTAAGAGAGACCCAGTACTTC. Drawing the rest from reference TRBV5-1 and TRBJ2-5, the complete variable domain is KAGVTQTPRYLIKTRGQQVTLSCSPISGHRSVSWYQQTPGQGLQFLFEYFSETQRNKGNFPGRFSGRQFSNSRSEMNVSTLELGDSALYLCASSRQGTVRETQYFGPGTRLLVL.

V and J are TRBV14 and TRBJ1-3; 7 bases map to TRBD1. CDR1 SGHDN and CDR2 FVKESK come from the germline V gene. V shed 0 bases and J 2 bases; nucleotides not matched to a gene: 1. CDR3 length equals 15 residues. CDR3 amino acids: CASSQDDRAGNTIYF. CDR3 coding DNA: TGTGCCAGCAGCCAAGATGACAGGGCTGGAAACACCATATATTTT.

The table lists this clone with a count of one. This rearrangement joins TRBV6-4 to TRBJ1-6; D remains unclear. This CDR3 has 15 residues. Trimming removed 4 bases at V and 7 bases at J, with 14 bases between. CDR1 and CDR2 from the germline V gene are MRHNA and SNTAGT. CDR3 nucleotides: TGTGCCAGCAGTGGATTAGGCAGGCTGAATTCACCCCTCCACTTT. This sequence encodes CASSGLGRLNSPLHF.

V usage is TRBV11-2 and J usage is TRBJ2-3; D is perhaps TRBD2 (5 bases). Trimming cost V 4 bases and J 6 bases, with 11 bases left between them. The CDR3 runs 13 residues. Per the germline V gene, CDR1 is SGHAT and CDR2 is FQNNGV. The CDR3 is CASSSGGEDTQYF. Written as DNA, the CDR3 is TGTGCCAGCAGCTCCGGTGGGGAGGATACGCAGTATTTT. Combining the CDR3 with reference TRBV11-2 and TRBJ2-3 gives the whole variable domain EAGVAQSPRYKIIEKRQSVAFWCNPISGHATLYWYQQILGQGPKLLIQFQNNGVVDDSQLPKDRFSAERLKGVDSTLKIQPAKLEDSAVYLCASSSGGEDTQYFGPGTRLTVL.

This sequence joins TRBV10-2 and TRBJ2-1; TRBD1 agrees at 9 bases. Trimming cost V 7 bases and J 0 bases; bases outside gene matches: 4. CDR1 is WSHSY, CDR2 SAAADI, per germline. CDR3 size: 15 residues. Here the CDR3 reads CASILDRGSYNEQFF. In nucleotides, the CDR3 is TGCGCCAGCATCCTGGACAGGGGCTCCTACAATGAGCAGTTCTTC.

This sequence joins TRBV12-3 or TRBV12-4 and TRBJ1-2, with D perhaps TRBD1 (6 bases). V lost 6 bases, J lost 2 bases, and 10 bases lay in between. This CDR3 spans 13 amino acids. The chain's CDR3 is CASSRTGNYGYTF. For the CDR3, the DNA is TGTGCCAGCAGCCGTACAGGGAACTATGGCTACACCTTC.